A selection of T cell receptor beta chains follows, all from one sample in a study of blood T cell repertoires in COVID-19. Only in-frame clones appear in the TCRdb table, and some are missing; sequencing was by immunoSEQ multiplex PCR. The table shows some 46,000 clones, with approximately 88% occurring only once. Sequencing input: peripheral blood. These receptors all stem from a man aged 45-65 years with acute or convalescent COVID-19. The CDR3 runs from the conserved cysteine through the conserved F or W. The D gene is left open where the match is weak. The size field is filled for only some rows; it gives once, few, many or a size class.

D	V	J	size	DNA	CDR3
TRBD1	TRBV6-6	TRBJ1-1	.	TGTGCCAGCAGGACAGGGGAAACTGAAGCTTTCTTT	CASRTGETEAFF
.	TRBV25-1	TRBJ1-2	.	TGTGCCAGCAGTGGGGGGGGGCCTGGGGACGTTACCTATGGCTACACCTTC	CASSGGGPGDVTYGYTF
TRBD1	TRBV11-2	TRBJ1-1	once	TGTGCCAGCAGCCGACGGACAGGGGCGGACACTGAAGCTTTCTTT	CASSRRTGADTEAFF
.	TRBV7-7	TRBJ2-1	.	TGTGCCAGCAGCTTATCCCCGGAGACCTACAATGAGCAGTTCTTC	CASSLSPETYNEQFF
.	TRBV2	TRBJ2-3	.	TGTGCCAGCCGTCCGGGGAGAGGGACAGATACGCAGTATTTT	CASRPGRGTDTQYF
TRBD1	TRBV7-3	TRBJ2-1	few	TGTGCCAGCAGCTCTACCGGAACCGGGACAGGGGGAAATGAGCAGTTCTTC	CASSSTGTGTGGNEQFF
.	TRBV11-3	TRBJ1-5	.	TGTGCCAGCAGCTTTCCGAACGCCATTTTCTCGGGTCAGCCCCAGCATTTT	CASSFPNAIFSGQPQHF
.	TRBV30	TRBJ1-2	.	TGTGCCTGGAGTGGAGCTCGGACAGTCTATGGCTACACCTTC	CAWSGARTVYGYTF
.	TRBV3-1/TRBV3-2	TRBJ1-5	.	TGTGCCAGCAGCCCGGGAATCGGGGGAGGCAATCAGCCCCAGCATTTT	CASSPGIGGGNQPQHF
TRBD1	TRBV2	TRBJ1-2	once	TGTGCCAGCAGCTCAGGGGGCCACAGGAGCTACACCTTC	CASSSGGHRSYTF
.	TRBV2	TRBJ2-4	.	TGTGCCAGCAGTGAGGAGAAAAACATTCAGTACTTC	CASSEEKNIQYF
.	TRBV19	TRBJ1-1	.	TGTGCCAGTGGGAGGGCTGAAGCTTTCTTT	CASGRAEAFF
TRBD1	TRBV6-5	TRBJ1-3	.	TGTGCCAGCGGGACAGGAACTACGTCTGGAAACACCATATATTTT	CASGTGTTSGNTIYF
.	TRBV19	TRBJ2-7	once	TGTGCCAGTAGTATAGGAGGCGGGGCCTACGAGCAGTACTTC	CASSIGGGAYEQYF
TRBD2	TRBV27	TRBJ2-7	.	TGTGCCAGCAGTTCACGGAAAGCGGGAGGGCCCGCCGAGCAGTACTTC	CASSSRKAGGPAEQYF
TRBD2	TRBV7-2	TRBJ2-1	.	TGTGCCAGCAGCCTCACTAGCGTCCCCTACAATGAGCAGTTCTTC	CASSLTSVPYNEQFF
.	TRBV27	TRBJ2-1	.	TGTGCCAGCAGTTTGCGGGGCAATGAGCAGTTCTTC	CASSLRGNEQFF
.	TRBV11-3	TRBJ1-3	.	TGTGCCAGCAGCTTAGGCACGGTCGGAGCTGGAAACACCATATATTTT	CASSLGTVGAGNTIYF
.	TRBV6-5	TRBJ2-1	.	TGTGCCAGCAGTTACTCCAGCGGAAACAATGAGCAGTTCTTC	CASSYSSGNNEQFF
.	TRBV5-1	TRBJ2-3	.	TGCGCCAGCAGGGAAGGGGGGGCAGATACGCAGTATTTT	CASREGGADTQYF
.	TRBV19	TRBJ1-2	.	TGTGCCTCCGGCAGCCGTAGGGGTGGCTACACCTTC	CASGSRRGGYTF
.	TRBV12-3/TRBV12-4	TRBJ2-1	.	TGTGCCAGCAGCAGAAACAATGAGCAGTTCTTC	CASSRNNEQFF
.	TRBV3-1/TRBV3-2	TRBJ2-5	once	TGTGCCAGCAGCCAAGAAGTCGGGGAAGAGACCCAGTACTTC	CASSQEVGEETQYF
.	TRBV7-2	TRBJ1-6	.	TGTGCCAAGGAGTCACCCCTCCACTTT	CAKESPLHF
.	TRBV29-1	TRBJ1-4	.	TGCAGCGTAGCCCCGGACAGAGTTAATGAAAAACTGTTTTTT	CSVAPDRVNEKLFF
.	TRBV6-6	TRBJ1-2	.	TGTGCCAGCAGCCCCGGTGGAGGGTTTGGTGGCTACACCTTC	CASSPGGGFGGYTF
.	TRBV7-9	TRBJ1-1	.	TGTGCCAGCAGCTTATTAAATTCTCCGGGGACTGAAGCTTTCTTT	CASSLLNSPGTEAFF
.	TRBV24-1	TRBJ2-1	.	TGTGCCACCAGTGATGAGGCGGAGGAGCAGTTCTTC	CATSDEAEEQFF
TRBD1	TRBV2	TRBJ2-2	.	TGTGCCAGCCGACTAAACCGGGACAGGGACACCGGGGAGCTGTTTTTT	CASRLNRDRDTGELFF
.	TRBV5-1	TRBJ2-5	.	TGCGCCAGCAGCACGGGGCCCGTACAGGGCCAAGAGACCCAGTACTTC	CASSTGPVQGQETQYF
.	TRBV18	TRBJ1-2	.	TGTGCCAGCTCACCGACTACCGGACTGCCAAACTATGGCTACACCTTC	CASSPTTGLPNYGYTF
.	TRBV18	TRBJ2-2	.	TGTGCCAGCTCTGGGGGCCAGACGAACACCGGGGAGCTGTTTTTT	CASSGGQTNTGELFF
.	TRBV10-1	TRBJ2-7	.	TGCGCCAGCAGTGATAGGAGGGGACGAGCCTACGAGCAGTACTTC	CASSDRRGRAYEQYF
TRBD1	TRBV6-6	TRBJ1-4	.	TGTGCCAGCAGTCCCAGGGGGGCGCAGGAAAAACTGTTTTTT	CASSPRGAQEKLFF
.	TRBV30	TRBJ2-1	.	TGTGTAGGGGGACGGCGGCGAATAAGCAATGAGCAGTTCTTC	CVGGRRRISNEQFF
.	TRBV12-3/TRBV12-4	TRBJ1-1	.	TGTGCCAGCAGTTTCTGGCAGGCGGGTGAAGCTTTCTTT	CASSFWQAGEAFF
.	TRBV10-2	TRBJ1-1	.	TGCGCCAGCAGTGGGCAGTTTTCAGCTGAAGCTTTCTTT	CASSGQFSAEAFF
TRBD2	TRBV24-1	TRBJ2-1	.	TGTGCCACCAGTGACGCGGGACTAGCGGGGGGGAGCTCCTACAATGAGCAGTTCTTC	CATSDAGLAGGSSYNEQFF
.	TRBV5-4	TRBJ1-2	.	TGTGCCAGCAGCTTGAACAGTCTTTATGGCTACACCTTC	CASSLNSLYGYTF
.	TRBV7-3	TRBJ2-1	once	TGTGCCAGCAGCTCGAGGGGAGGCAATGAGCAGTTCTTC	CASSSRGGNEQFF
.	TRBV28	TRBJ2-1	.	TGTGCCAGCAGTTTATGGGTCGGGTACCGGGACAAGGGAGCCTACAATGAGCAGTTCTTC	CASSLWVGYRDKGAYNEQFF
TRBD2	TRBV14	TRBJ2-1	.	TGTGCCAGCAGCCAAGTGACTAGCGGGAGGAATGAGCAGTTCTTC	CASSQVTSGRNEQFF
TRBD2	TRBV24-1	TRBJ2-3	.	TGTGCCACCAGTGACCCGAGCGGGGGCCCCACAGATACGCAGTATTTT	CATSDPSGGPTDTQYF
TRBD2	TRBV9	TRBJ2-3	.	TGTGCCAGCAGCAACGGGGGGACTAGCGTTGGAGATACGCAGTATTTT	CASSNGGTSVGDTQYF
.	TRBV5-5	TRBJ1-1	.	TGTGCCAGCAGCCCCCGGGGGAATCGAGACCGGAACACTGAAGCTTTCTTT	CASSPRGNRDRNTEAFF
TRBD1	TRBV2	TRBJ1-1	.	TGTGCCAGCAGTCTCAGAGGGGGCTACACTGAAGCTTTCTTT	CASSLRGGYTEAFF
TRBD1	TRBV14	TRBJ2-7	.	TGTGCCAGCAGCCAAGAGGACAGGGGAATATTAAGCGAGCAGTACTTC	CASSQEDRGILSEQYF
.	TRBV5-8	TRBJ1-5	.	TGTGCCAGCAGTCGGGGGAGCAATCAGCCCCAGCATTTT	CASSRGSNQPQHF
.	TRBV19	TRBJ1-1	once	TGTGCCAGTAGTATGGGCTGGGGGCAGACGAACACTGAAGCTTTCTTT	CASSMGWGQTNTEAFF
TRBD2	TRBV13	TRBJ2-1	.	TGTGCCAGCAGCTTAGGCGCTGCTAGCGGGGGGAGAAATGAGCAGTTCTTC	CASSLGAASGGRNEQFF
.	TRBV7-2	TRBJ2-1	once	TGTGCCAGCGACTATAAGAATGAGCAGTTCTTC	CASDYKNEQFF
.	TRBV27	TRBJ1-5	.	TGTGCCAGCAGTTTTTTTCCCCCGTCCCGGGGTCAGCCCCAGCATTTT	CASSFFPPSRGQPQHF
.	TRBV9	TRBJ2-3	.	TGTGCCAGCAGCGCGAACCTGGCGGCCGCGGATACGCAGTATTTT	CASSANLAAADTQYF